These 24 T cell receptor beta chains were sequenced from one sample in a study of long-term antiretroviral therapy in people with HIV. Runs used v3.0 of the immunoSEQ assay and were done at survey level. This table comes from immunoSEQ multiplex PCR, and its TCRdb copy is limited to in-frame clones, with some not included. This sample has under 20,000 clones, with 80% found just once. Sequenced material: unsorted PBMCs, taken 0.1 years before starting antiretroviral therapy. The receptors here all came from a man aged 18 to 29 with HIV.

This clone came up a few times. The chain combines TRBV5-5 with TRBJ1-1; unclear D gene. With 0 bases removed from V and 3 bases from J, the gap between germline ends came to 6 bases. Germline CDR1 and CDR2: SGHKS and YYEKEE (reference sequence). This CDR3 comprises 13 residues. This CDR3 reads CASSLAVDTEAFF. The CDR3 region has the DNA TGTGCCAGCAGCTTGGCTGTCGACACTGAAGCTTTCTTT.

The sample holds one count of this clone. This chain uses TRBV19 with TRBJ2-2, with D hard to call. This CDR3 has 13 amino acids. Germline lookup yields CDR1 LNHDA and CDR2 SQIVND (reference sequence). Between the trimmed V and J ends, which lost 7 bases and 1 base, there was a span of 7 bases. CDR3 amino acids: CASTKWNTGELFF. The CDR3, as DNA: TGTGCCAGTACCAAGTGGAACACCGGGGAGCTGTTTTTT.

The chain employs TRBV28 and TRBJ2-7, with 7 bases identical to TRBD1. Unmatched junction bases numbered 7, after V lost 4 bases and J lost 1 base. The CDR3 runs 15 residues. Per the germline V gene, CDR1 is MDHEN and CDR2 is SYDVKM. The chain's CDR3 is CASSSDRRISYEQYF. In DNA, the CDR3 is TGTGCCAGCAGTTCGGACAGGCGAATTTCCTACGAGCAGTACTTC. The entire variable domain, with the rest obtained from reference TRBV28 and TRBJ2-7, is as follows: DVKVTQSSRYLVKRTGEKVFLECVQDMDHENMFWYRQDPGLGLRLIYFSYDVKMKEKGDIPEGYSVSREKKERFSLILESASTNQTSMYLCASSSDRRISYEQYFGPGTRLTVT.

The chain uses TRBV4-2 and TRBJ2-7; 8 nucleotides agree with TRBD2. J gave up 1 base and V 0 bases, and 2 bases lay outside the gene matches. This CDR3 has 15 residues. Germline values: CDR1 LGHNA, CDR2 YNFKEQ. The CDR3 spells CASSQESSGSYEQYF. The CDR3 DNA is TGTGCCAGCAGCCAAGAGTCTAGCGGGTCCTACGAGCAGTACTTC.

V is TRBV5-4 and J is TRBJ1-1, with 8 bases that match TRBD1. The ends lost 1 base at V and 7 bases at J; junction bases unmatched: 6. The CDR3 is 14 amino acids. Germline V gene lookup returns CDR1 SGHNT and CDR2 YYREEE (reference sequence). CDR3 nucleotide sequence: TGTGCCAGCAGCTTGCCAGCAGGGGGCGTTGAAGCTTTCTTT. This translates into CASSLPAGGVEAFF.

This chain joins TRBV7-9 and TRBJ2-5, with D perhaps matching TRBD2 (5 bases). Germline V lookup: CDR1 SEHNR, CDR2 FQNEAQ (reference sequence). The CDR3 is 12 residues long. Trimming shortened V by 8 bases and J by 5 bases, and 12 bases separated the two germline ends. The CDR3 region has the DNA TGTGCCAGCGGGCTTAGGGAGGAGACCCAGTACTTC. Protein: CASGLREETQYF.

J is TRBJ1-1 and V is TRBV6-5; D is perhaps TRBD1 (5 bases). Germline loops: CDR1 MNHEY, CDR2 SVGAGI. With 2 bases removed from V and 6 bases from J, the gap between germline ends came to 10 bases. This CDR3 spans 13 amino acids. CDR3 nucleotide sequence: TGTGCCAGCAGTTACAATGACAGACCTGAAGCTTTCTTT. This sequence encodes CASSYNDRPEAFF.

This chain links TRBV9 with TRBJ2-3; D may be TRBD2 (5 bases). The germline V and J ends were trimmed by 4 bases and 0 bases, with 12 bases remaining between them. Per the germline V gene, CDR1 is SGDLS and CDR2 is YYNGEE. CDR3 length: 15 amino acids. CDR3 amino acids: CASSPSGGSTDTQYF. CDR3 in DNA: TGTGCCAGCAGCCCAAGCGGCGGTAGCACAGATACGCAGTATTTT.

This clone was seen just once. The chain has TRBV27 and TRBJ1-4, with TRBD1 matching 7 bases. The CDR3 contains 14 residues. CDR1 and CDR2 (germline): MNHEY, SMNVEV (reference sequence). V shed 6 bases, J shed 5 bases, and the junction held 6 bases outside the gene matches. In DNA form, the CDR3 reads TGTGCCAGCAGCCCAACAGGGGCAAATGAAAAACTGTTTTTT. It specifies CASSPTGANEKLFF. The whole variable domain, filled in from reference TRBV27 and TRBJ1-4, reads EAQVTQNPRYLITVTGKKLTVTCSQNMNHEYMSWYRQDPGLGLRQIYYSMNVEVTDKGDVPEGYKVSRKEKRNFPLILESPSPNQTSLYFCASSPTGANEKLFFGSGTQLSVL.

This clone was seen only once. This sequence joins TRBV15 and TRBJ1-5; unclear D gene. Deletions cut 6 bases from V and 7 bases from J, with 10 bases between. Per germline, CDR1 LNHNV and CDR2 YYDKDF (reference sequence). The CDR3 has 12 amino acids. For the CDR3, the DNA is TGTGCCACCAGTCTGCCCGCCCAGCCCCAGCATTTT. Translated, it gives CATSLPAQPQHF.

The chain recombines TRBV19 with TRBJ2-5; maybe TRBD2 (7 bases). Trimming cost V 11 bases and J 5 bases, with 18 bases left between them. This CDR3 contains 13 residues. Germline lookup yields CDR1 LNHDA and CDR2 SQIVND (reference sequence). CDR3 sequence (DNA): TGTGCCCGTCTTTGGGGGGGCGTCGAGACCCAGTACTTC. Encoded protein: CARLWGGVETQYF.

This clone appeared a few times. Written as DNA, the CDR3 is TGTGCCAGCGGACGATCAGGCAGCCACCAAGAGACCCAGTACTTC. Its protein is CASGRSGSHQETQYF. This rearrangement joins TRBV27 to TRBJ2-5; D ambiguous. Germline lookup yields CDR1 MNHEY and CDR2 SMNVEV (reference sequence). The CDR3 is 15 amino acids. Trimming pared 8 bases from V and 0 bases from J, leaving 16 bases between.

The chain combines TRBV4-2 with TRBJ2-3; D remains unclear. Trimming stripped 0 bases from V and 4 bases from J, with 2 bases between. This CDR3 comprises 12 residues. CDR1 and CDR2 from the germline V gene are LGHNA and YNFKEQ. The chain's CDR3 is CASSQEADTQYF. The CDR3 DNA follows: TGTGCCAGCAGCCAAGAAGCAGATACGCAGTATTTT.

The chain's CDR3 is CASSLGTGGMAAFF. CDR3 in DNA: TGTGCCAGCAGCTTAGGGACAGGGGGAATGGCGGCTTTCTTT. The gene calls are TRBV7-2 and TRBJ1-1; 10 bases agree with TRBD1. Germline V gene data show CDR1 as SGHTA and CDR2 as FQGNSA. V dropped 1 base and J dropped 11; count of bases not matched to a gene: 7. The CDR3 runs to 14 residues.

The chain has TRBV7-6 and TRBJ2-3; D is undetermined. V was clipped by 0 bases and J by 4 bases, with 14 bases between them. Germline V gives CDR1 SGHVS, CDR2 FNYEAQ. The CDR3 consists of 16 residues. CDR3 amino acids: CASSLAVAEPSDTQYF. In DNA, the CDR3 is TGTGCCAGCAGCTTAGCGGTGGCGGAGCCCTCAGATACGCAGTATTTT.

The rearrangement joins TRBV5-5 to TRBJ2-3; possible D gene TRBD2, 6 bases. Between the trimmed V and J ends, which lost 6 bases and 1 base, there was a span of 12 bases. The CDR3 is 14 amino acids. In germline, CDR1 is SGHKS, CDR2 YYEKEE (reference sequence). The CDR3 region has the DNA TGTGCCAGCACCCGGAGGGATGGCACAGATACGCAGTATTTT. The encoded protein is CASTRRDGTDTQYF.

The V call is TRBV28, the J call TRBJ1-1; perhaps TRBD1 as D (5 bases). The V gene's germline CDR1 is MDHEN and CDR2 SYDVKM. This CDR3 has 15 amino acids. V dropped 2 bases and J dropped 2 bases, with 12 bases sitting between them. CDR3 residues: CASSLIGQGNTEAFF. The CDR3 nucleotides are TGTGCCAGCAGTTTAATAGGGCAGGGTAACACTGAAGCTTTCTTT. Together with reference TRBV28 and TRBJ1-1, the CDR3 gives the full variable domain: DVKVTQSSRYLVKRTGEKVFLECVQDMDHENMFWYRQDPGLGLRLIYFSYDVKMKEKGDIPEGYSVSREKKERFSLILESASTNQTSMYLCASSLIGQGNTEAFFGQGTRLTVV.

The V call is TRBV6-5, the J call TRBJ1-1; D remains unclear. Deletions cut 6 bases from V and 2 bases from J, with 13 bases between. The CDR3 is 14 residues long. Germline lookup yields CDR1 MNHEY and CDR2 SVGAGI. This CDR3 is CASSLTDDNTEAFF. CDR3 DNA sequence: TGTGCCAGCAGCTTGACGGATGACAACACTGAAGCTTTCTTT.

In the case of this clone: One end of the junction varies from germline; a read error may be responsible. The chain is built from TRBV30 and TRBJ2-7; D remains ambiguous. Germline V CDR1 and CDR2: GTSNPN, SVGIG (reference sequence). This CDR3 region has 11 residues. Written as DNA, the CDR3 is TGTGCCTGGAGTGTTACCGGCCGAGTCCTCTTC. Translating gives CAWSVTGRVLF.

This clone appeared a few times. V gene TRBV7-9 combines with J gene TRBJ2-7; D tentatively fits TRBD1 or TRBD2 (5 bases each). V was pared by 3 bases and J by 6 bases, with 18 bases between. CDR1 and CDR2 (germline): SEHNR, FQNEAQ (reference sequence). The CDR3 loop spans 15 amino acids. The CDR3 spells CASSFPLISGPEQYF. The CDR3 coding sequence is TGTGCCAGCAGCTTTCCTTTGATCTCGGGGCCCGAGCAGTACTTC.

The V and J genes are TRBV5-5 and TRBJ2-1, with TRBD1 matching 10 bases. J was trimmed by 2 bases and V by 3 bases; bases with no gene match: 2. The CDR3 runs 15 residues. Looked up from germline, CDR1 is SGHKS and CDR2 is YYEKEE (reference sequence). The CDR3: CASSSGQGAYNEQFF. The CDR3 DNA sequence: TGTGCCAGCAGCTCCGGACAGGGGGCCTACAATGAGCAGTTCTTC.

The sample holds a few counts of this clone. This chain connects TRBV4-1 to TRBJ1-2; D is perhaps TRBD1 (6 bases). The CDR3 covers 13 residues. Germline V gene lookup returns CDR1 MGHRA and CDR2 YSYEKL. V lost 3 bases and J lost 8, with 13 bases in between. The CDR3 loop reads CASSHQAGGGYTF. CDR3 coding DNA: TGCGCCAGCAGCCATCAGGCGGGGGGCGGCTACACCTTC.

This chain uses TRBV7-6 with TRBJ1-1; TRBD1 matches 8 bases. The CDR3 has 17 residues. Germline V CDR1 and CDR2: SGHVS, FNYEAQ. With 5 bases clipped from V and 7 bases from J, the junction kept 18 bases outside the gene matches. This CDR3 is CASSPKLRTGKLVEAFF. In nucleotides, the CDR3 is TGTGCCAGCAGCCCCAAACTTAGGACAGGGAAGTTGGTTGAAGCTTTCTTT.

The V call is TRBV5-1, the J call TRBJ2-3; TRBD2 matches 10 bases. From germline, CDR1 is SGHRS and CDR2 YFSETQ. V was pared by 2 bases and J by 2 bases, with 8 bases of the junction left unmatched. The CDR3 covers 17 residues. The chain's CDR3 is CASSFKLTSGFTDTQYF. DNA for the CDR3: TGCGCCAGCAGCTTTAAACTGACTAGCGGGTTCACAGATACGCAGTATTTT.